The 14 T cell receptor beta chains below were found in one sample sequenced in a study of regulatory T cells (dated by TCRdb to 2016 to 2019). These TCRs are of unknown antigen specificity. Library preparation was by the immunoSEQ multiplex PCR assay. The multiplex PCR relied on 52 forward TRBV primers and 13 reverse TRBJ primers, and amplification bias was corrected through assay-based and computational methods. TCRdb obtained this table from immuneACCESS and retained in-frame rearrangements with V and J assigned. These tables miss some clones; where compared with another copy, unresolved V genes account for less than half of the shortfall, and the remainder is unexplained. Present in this sample are approximately 31,000 clones, 93% of which were seen just once. Of the sample, 0.8% to 1% is held by the ten largest clones. Beyond this particular receptor, the publication reports: Hydrophobic residues at CDR3 positions 6 and 7 were enriched in conventional CD4+ T cells from CD3G-deficient patients, which suggests more self-reactive specificities.

The specimen sequenced was conventional CD4+ T cells sorted from blood. Every receptor here comes from a child younger than 10 with CD3G deficiency.

V and J are TRBV6-5 and TRBJ2-1; 7 positions match TRBD1. Germline CDR1 and CDR2: MNHEY and SVGAGI. J was trimmed by 8 bases and V by 6 bases; bases with no gene match: 1. CDR3 length: 11 residues. The CDR3 reads CASRRGHEQFF. DNA of the CDR3: TGTGCCAGCAGAAGGGGGCATGAGCAGTTCTTC.

The chain couples TRBV11-2 to TRBJ2-1; 7 bases match TRBD2. Trimming cost V 3 bases and J 2 bases; bases outside gene matches: 1. The CDR3 length is 14 residues. Looked up from germline, CDR1 is SGHAT and CDR2 is FQNNGV. The CDR3 DNA reads as TGTGCCAGCAGCTTGGGGGGGGCCTACAATGAGCAGTTCTTC. Protein sequence: CASSLGGAYNEQFF.

V is TRBV18 and J is TRBJ2-1; D gene unclear. CDR3 length: 11 residues. Germline V CDR1 and CDR2: KGHSH, LQKENI. V lost 6 bases, J lost 9 bases, and 9 bases lay in between. The CDR3 nucleotides read TGTGCCAGCTCCCCCAGCGTTGAGCAGTTCTTC. Translated, it gives CASSPSVEQFF.

The rearrangement joins TRBV27 to TRBJ2-1; 11 positions agree with TRBD2. The germline V gene has CDR1 MNHEY and CDR2 SMNVEV (reference sequence). The V and J ends lost 5 bases and 4 bases, in that order; junction bases with no gene match: 7. The CDR3 runs 16 residues. CDR3 sequence reads: CASSILAGGGYNEQFF. In DNA, the CDR3 is TGTGCCAGCAGTATTCTAGCGGGAGGAGGATACAATGAGCAGTTCTTC.

The rearrangement joins TRBV28 to TRBJ2-7; no firm D call. Trimming shortened V by 4 bases and J by 2 bases, and 12 bases separated the two germline ends. The germline CDR1 and CDR2 sequences are MDHEN and SYDVKM. This CDR3 has 14 residues. The CDR3 loop is CASSSPGHPYEQYF. DNA of the CDR3: TGTGCCAGCAGTTCCCCGGGCCATCCCTACGAGCAGTACTTC.

The J gene is TRBJ2-5, the V gene TRBV10-3, with D perhaps given as TRBD1 or TRBD2 (5 bases each). TRBJ2-7 matches the DNA end more closely, so the J call is doubtful. The CDR3 covers 13 residues. From germline, CDR1 is ENHRY and CDR2 SYGVKD. The CDR3 here is CAISERGAGEQYF. The CDR3 DNA sequence: TGTGCCATCAGTGAGCGAGGGGCAGGCGAGCAGTACTTC.

The chain is built from TRBV28 and TRBJ2-3; 11 bases match TRBD2. Germline CDR1 MDHEN, CDR2 SYDVKM. The CDR3 consists of 15 residues. Trimming at V came to 6 bases and at J to 9 bases, leaving 11 bases not matched to a gene. The CDR3 sequence is CASSPGTSGSRTQYF. The CDR3, as DNA: TGTGCCAGCAGCCCCGGGACTAGCGGTTCTCGAACGCAGTATTTT.

This chain connects TRBV11-2 to TRBJ2-7; 13 positions agree with TRBD2. The CDR3 totals 17 residues. The germline gives CDR1 SGHAT, CDR2 FQNNGV. Losses at the gene ends were 5 bases for V and 4 bases for J; bases not matched to a gene: 11. In DNA form, the CDR3 reads TGTGCCAGCAGCCCCGACCGATGGACTAGCGGGAGTTACGAGCAGTACTTC. Protein sequence: CASSPDRWTSGSYEQYF. The variable domain in full, completed from reference TRBV11-2 and TRBJ2-7, reads EAGVAQSPRYKIIEKRQSVAFWCNPISGHATLYWYQQILGQGPKLLIQFQNNGVVDDSQLPKDRFSAERLKGVDSTLKIQPAKLEDSAVYLCASSPDRWTSGSYEQYFGPGTRLTVT.

V is TRBV28 and J is TRBJ1-5; D not certain. The germline CDR1 and CDR2 sequences are MDHEN and SYDVKM. The CDR3 length is 14 residues. V lost 1 base to trimming and J lost 5 bases, with 9 bases between them. The CDR3 nucleotides read TGTGCCAGCAGTTTATCGTTCGGGTATCAGCCCCAGCATTTT. It specifies CASSLSFGYQPQHF.

V usage is TRBV9 and J usage is TRBJ2-2; perhaps D is TRBD1 or TRBD2 (5 bases each). V was clipped by 4 bases and J by 10 bases, with 20 bases between them. The CDR3 totals 15 residues. Germline lookup yields CDR1 SGDLS and CDR2 YYNGEE. The chain's CDR3 is CASSPGLRGREELFF. DNA for the CDR3: TGTGCCAGCAGCCCCGGGCTGAGGGGCAGGGAGGAGCTGTTTTTT.

The chain has TRBV28 and TRBJ2-1; 7 bases align to TRBD2. The CDR3 is 15 amino acids. V lost 5 bases to trimming and J lost 2 bases; unmatched junction nucleotides: 6. Germline V CDR1 and CDR2: MDHEN, SYDVKM. DNA of the CDR3: TGTGCCAGCAGTATCGAGCGGGACCCCTACAATGAGCAGTTCTTC. It is translated as CASSIERDPYNEQFF.

The chain carries TRBV5-1 and TRBJ2-1; D is ambiguous. CDR1 and CDR2 from the germline V gene are SGHRS and YFSETQ. Trimming took 1 base from V and 15 from J, leaving 11 bases between them. The CDR3 spans 11 residues. The CDR3 protein is CASSLMGMTFF. In DNA, the CDR3 is TGCGCCAGCAGCTTGATGGGGATGACGTTCTTC.

J is TRBJ2-7 and V is TRBV28; 8 bases match TRBD1. The germline gives CDR1 MDHEN, CDR2 SYDVKM. J lost 2 bases, V lost 6 bases, and 9 bases had no gene match. The CDR3 is 15 residues long. The CDR3 DNA reads as TGTGCCAGCAGCCGAAGTACAGGGGGGACCTACGAGCAGTACTTC. This translates into CASSRSTGGTYEQYF.

The V and J genes are TRBV28 and TRBJ2-7, with a tentative D call TRBD1 (6 bases). Germline CDR1 MDHEN, CDR2 SYDVKM. The CDR3 is 12 amino acids. V lost 5 bases and J lost 4, with 9 bases in between. The CDR3 region has the DNA TGTGCCAGCAGTATTCAGGGGTACGAGCAGTACTTC. Encoded protein: CASSIQGYEQYF.